Below, 7 T cell receptor beta chains from the same sample are listed, as sequenced in a study of T cells in localized non-small cell lung cancer. Here immunoSEQ multiplex PCR was the method, and the copy in TCRdb shows in-frame clones only, minus some. Of approximately 41,000 clones detected, 88% appear once; the ten largest clones hold roughly 2.5%. This sample comprised peripheral blood, obtained before any cancer treatment. The source of these receptors is a female donor at least 60 years old with stage I squamous cell lung carcinoma.

The chain links TRBV6-1 to TRBJ2-2; the match to TRBD2 covers 13 bases. Losses at the gene ends were 5 bases for V and 4 bases for J; bases not matched to a gene: 1. The germline gives CDR1 MNHNS, CDR2 SASEGT. The CDR3 runs to 15 residues. CDR3 amino acids: CASSRLAGGTGELFF. The CDR3 DNA reads TGTGCCAGCAGTAGACTAGCGGGAGGCACCGGGGAGCTGTTTTTT.

The chain recombines TRBV19 with TRBJ2-3; D might be TRBD1 (5 bases). Between the trimmed V and J ends, which lost 5 bases and 0 bases, there was a span of 15 bases. Germline lookup yields CDR1 LNHDA and CDR2 SQIVND (reference sequence). The CDR3 contains 16 residues. The CDR3: CASSALGASSTDTQYF. CDR3 nucleotides: TGTGCCAGTAGTGCATTAGGGGCTTCTAGCACAGATACGCAGTATTTT.

This clone has a single count. The gene calls are TRBV6-5 and TRBJ2-2, with 9 positions matching TRBD1. The V gene end was trimmed by 6 bases and the J gene end by 5 bases; junction bases not matched to a gene: 7. Germline CDR1 is MNHEY and CDR2 is SVGAGI. CDR3 length: 15 residues. CDR3: CASSPRTGETGELFF. DNA for the CDR3: TGTGCCAGCAGCCCTAGGACAGGGGAAACCGGGGAGCTGTTTTTT.

The chain joins TRBV19 to TRBJ1-2; D is uncertain. The CDR3 extends over 11 amino acids. The ends were cut back, 10 bases at V and 4 bases at J, with 10 bases in the middle. Germline V gene lookup returns CDR1 LNHDA and CDR2 SQIVND (reference sequence). The CDR3 loop reads CATWLRYGYTF. CDR3 nucleotides: TGTGCCACCTGGCTTCGCTATGGCTACACCTTC.

This clone was recorded once. Here the CDR3 reads CASGQSDQETQYF. The DNA for the CDR3 is TGTGCCAGCGGACAGTCGGACCAAGAGACCCAGTACTTC. The rearrangement uses TRBV19 and TRBJ2-5, with D possibly matching TRBD1 (6 bases). Germline-derived CDR1 and CDR2 are LNHDA and SQIVND (reference sequence). V lost 9 bases, J lost 0 bases, and 11 bases lay in between. The CDR3 totals 13 residues.

V and J are TRBV11-2 and TRBJ1-4; 10 bases line up with TRBD1. CDR3 length equals 16 residues. Germline CDR1 reads SGHAT; CDR2 reads FQNNGV. V dropped 5 bases and J dropped 0; count of bases not matched to a gene: 3. CDR3 in DNA: TGTGCCAGCAGCCTAGGGACAGGGGCAACTAATGAAAAACTGTTTTTT. Amino acid sequence: CASSLGTGATNEKLFF.

This chain joins TRBV9 and TRBJ2-3; the D is unclear. The CDR3 is 15 residues long. The V gene's germline CDR1 is SGDLS and CDR2 YYNGEE. With 6 bases removed from V and 1 base from J, the gap between germline ends came to 15 bases. The CDR3 loop is CASNARATGTDTQYF. CDR3 sequence (DNA): TGTGCCAGCAATGCGCGAGCGACCGGCACAGATACGCAGTATTTT.